The clone carrying this TCR beta chain was recorded at least ten times. Its target is unknown. Germline CDR1 MNHEY, CDR2 SVGAGI. CDR3 length: 13 residues. V lost 4 bases and J 7 bases, leaving 11 bases between the germline ends. Unique molecular identifiers were built into the TCRbeta library. TCRdb ran MiXCR on the PCR reads and lists one entry per CDR3 protein. The repertoire holds 150,000 to 250,000 distinct CDR3 sequences, 6.3% seen once, with around 4.1% in the top ten. These data belong to a study of T-cell reconstitution after alpha-beta-depleted transplantation in children. Study-wide points: Surviving recipient cells, namely T cells and thymic progenitors, were the source of high day-60 TCRbeta diversity in some patients. Reported findings indicate that, about two months after transplant, alpha-beta T cells came from several hundred expanded clones, which were derived from non-depleted graft cells.

The input for sequencing was PBMCs, taken before TCRalphabeta/CD19-depleted stem cell transplant. The chain combines TRBV6-5 with TRBJ2-1, with D uncertain. This clonotype was obtained from a girl in the first two years of life with combined immunodeficiency, due to receive a stem cell transplant. CDR3 sequence (DNA): TGTGCCAGCAGTTCGTATTTGGGGAATGAGCAGTTCTTC. Translating it yields CASSSYLGNEQFF.